The entry below describes one T cell receptor (beta chain). Its antigen has not been determined. Base qualities are missing; no much larger clone stands one base away. The source of the sample is a study of blood T cell repertoires in COVID-19 (TCRdb year 2020). Regarding the study in general: Samples covering the acute and convalescent phases of COVID-19 were provided by collaborators in the United States, Italy and Spain. The samples were drawn from two sources: the first 160 participants of the ongoing ImmuneRACE study, and 950 to 1,500 subjects contributed by 6 global collaborators. The repertoires were released in a freely available public database intended as a resource for research on the immune response to SARS-CoV-2. The material from the prospective study consisted of cDNA or gDNA derived from T cells, B-cell-depleted T cells, or PBMCs. The dataset comprised deeply sampled blood TCRbeta repertoires from subjects exposed to, actively infected with, or recovered from COVID-19. Nearly every sample came with metadata listing a de-identified subject ID, COVID-19 status, age in years and sex. Where available, HLA class I and class II types were taken from metadata supplied by the sample provider and were not determined by assay-based typing.

Collaborating institutions collected whole blood in K2EDTA tubes following their own protocols. For TCRbeta analysis, collaborators shipped samples as frozen whole blood, isolated PBMCs, or DNA extracted from either of those sample types. The investigation overall reported the following: Clinical and demographic metadata were provided uncurated, with the amount varying by source and participant.

The immunoSEQ Assay, a bias-controlled multiplex PCR, was used to amplify TCRbeta CDR3 regions from genomic DNA. Per the original workflow: The number of nucleated cells in each sample was estimated by amplification of reference gene primers within the assay. To quantify the absolute abundance of each unique TCRbeta CDR3 rearrangement, sequence reads were collapsed and filtered. For each sample, productive Simpson clonality was calculated by taking the square root of Simpson's diversity index across productive rearrangements. TCRdb's version of the immuneACCESS table is confined to in-frame rearrangements and falls short of the full clone set. An unresolved V gene accounts for under half of the shortfall where checked; the remainder is of unknown origin. That table supplies the V and J calls and clone size; D and trimming were determined from the DNA. This sample is represented by approximately 27,000 clones; 80% to 90% of them were singletons. The top ten constitute about a tenth of the sample.

Taken from the germline V gene (reference sequence), the CDR1 and CDR2 loops are DFQATT and SNEGSKA. A distance of 12 bases separates the germline ends of V and J, which lose 8 bases and 4 bases respectively. Taken from cysteine to phenylalanine, the CDR3 has 11 residues. Only the CDR3 region is kept as DNA, spanning 33 bases read in frame from base 1. The sequencing input was peripheral blood. This chain joins TRBV20-1 to TRBJ2-7; 6 matching bases give a weak D call of TRBD2. This receptor was taken from a man aged 55-75 years with acute or convalescent COVID-19. In nucleotides, the sequence is TGCAGTCCGGCGGCGGGGTACGAGCAGTACTTC. Its protein reads: CSPAAGYEQYF.